Listed here are 15 T cell receptor beta chains from one sample, sequenced in a study of cytomegalovirus exposure and HLA in healthy donors. The PCR used 60 Vbeta and 13 Jbeta primers. Produced via immunoSEQ multiplex PCR; TCRdb's table is partial and in-frame only. The table has under 200,000 clones, 70% to 80% seen once. The sequenced sample consisted of PBMCs. The receptors shown here come from a woman in her thirties in good health and CMV-seropositive.

The rearrangement links TRBV4-3 to TRBJ1-1, with TRBD1 matching over 8 bases. Germline V CDR1 and CDR2: LGHNA, YSLEER. V lost 2 bases and J lost 0; bases outside the gene matches: 11. The CDR3 sequence is 18 residues long. CDR3 region: CASSQRTGRLILNTEAFF. DNA of the CDR3: TGCGCCAGCAGCCAACGGACAGGGCGGTTGATTTTGAACACTGAAGCTTTCTTT.

The chain links TRBV20-1 to TRBJ1-1, with D maybe TRBD1 (5 bases). In germline, CDR1 is DFQATT, CDR2 SNEGSKA (reference sequence). The CDR3 runs to 11 residues. CDR3 nucleotide sequence: TGCAGCCCCCTAGGGGACACTGAAGCTTTCTTT. It yields the protein CSPLGDTEAFF.

The chain employs TRBV11-2 and TRBJ1-4; D is perhaps TRBD1 (5 bases). The germline gives CDR1 SGHAT, CDR2 FQNNGV. The CDR3 is made up of 15 amino acids. Trimming pared 5 bases from V and 7 bases from J, leaving 17 bases between. CDR3 in amino acids: CASSLNGGGSEKLFF. The CDR3, as DNA: TGTGCCAGCAGCCTCAATGGGGGGGGGAGTGAAAAACTGTTTTTT.

The table lists this clone with a few counts. The chain's CDR3 is CASSVEEGFRTGELFF. DNA of the CDR3: TGTGCCAGCAGCGTAGAGGAGGGCTTCCGCACCGGGGAGCTGTTTTTT. The chain recombines TRBV9 with TRBJ2-2; possible D gene TRBD2, 6 bases. Germline CDR1 reads SGDLS; CDR2 reads YYNGEE. CDR3 length: 16 residues. Trimming removed 0 bases at V and 4 bases at J, with 13 bases between.

The chain has TRBV4-3 and TRBJ2-3; 11 bases map to TRBD2. This CDR3 contains 16 residues. The ends lost 0 bases at V and 7 bases at J; junction bases unmatched: 6. Germline V lookup: CDR1 LGHNA, CDR2 YSLEER. The CDR3 loop reads CASSQDPPSGRYTQYF. The CDR3 DNA reads TGCGCCAGCAGCCAAGATCCTCCTAGCGGGAGGTATACGCAGTATTTT.

The J gene is TRBJ1-1, the V gene TRBV11-3; tentatively, D is TRBD1 (5 bases). The CDR3 contains 14 residues. With 5 bases removed from V and 7 bases from J, the gap between germline ends came to 17 bases. Germline loops: CDR1 SGHNT, CDR2 YENEEA. CDR3 protein: CASSPLQGRGEAFF. The CDR3, as DNA: TGTGCCAGCAGCCCCCTTCAGGGTAGGGGTGAAGCTTTCTTT.

The gene calls are TRBV25-1 and TRBJ1-2, with D perhaps TRBD1 (5 bases). The CDR3 contains 15 residues. Trimming removed 4 bases from V and 3 bases from J, with 15 bases in between. The V gene's germline CDR1 is MGHDK and CDR2 SYGVNS. The CDR3 DNA follows: TGTGCCAGCAGTGGGGGGGAGGGAAAGGACTATGGCTACACCTTC. It specifies CASSGGEGKDYGYTF.

This rearrangement joins TRBV5-1 to TRBJ2-7; TRBD1 aligns across 10 bases. The CDR3 sequence is 14 residues long. Germline V gene data show CDR1 as SGHRS and CDR2 as YFSETQ. V lost 5 bases, J lost 5 bases, and 7 bases stayed unmatched. For the CDR3, the DNA is TGCGCCAGCAGTTCCGGGACAGGGGTCGACGAGCAGTACTTC. Translation gives CASSSGTGVDEQYF.

The chain joins TRBV11-2 to TRBJ2-7, with D maybe TRBD1 (5 bases). This CDR3 spans 13 amino acids. V was pared by 5 bases and J by 4 bases, with 12 bases between. Germline V CDR1 and CDR2: SGHAT, FQNNGV. The chain's CDR3 is CASSPGPPYEQYF. The CDR3 DNA follows: TGTGCCAGCAGCCCAGGGCCTCCATACGAGCAGTACTTC. The entire variable domain, with the rest obtained from reference TRBV11-2 and TRBJ2-7, is as follows: EAGVAQSPRYKIIEKRQSVAFWCNPISGHATLYWYQQILGQGPKLLIQFQNNGVVDDSQLPKDRFSAERLKGVDSTLKIQPAKLEDSAVYLCASSPGPPYEQYFGPGTRLTVT.

This chain connects TRBV5-5 to TRBJ1-2; 11 bases map to TRBD1. Unmatched junction bases numbered 3, after V lost 4 bases and J lost 4 bases. CDR1 SGHKS and CDR2 YYEKEE come from the germline V gene (reference sequence). This CDR3 has 14 residues. The CDR3 here is CASSLGQGAYGYTF. CDR3 sequence (DNA): TGTGCCAGCAGCCTAGGACAGGGGGCCTATGGCTACACCTTC. The complete variable domain, with remaining parts taken from reference TRBV5-5 and TRBJ1-2, reads DAGVTQSPTHLIKTRGQQVTLRCSPISGHKSVSWYQQVLGQGPQFIFQYYEKEERGRGNFPDRFSARQFPNYSSELNVNALLLGDSALYLCASSLGQGAYGYTFGSGTRLTVV.

This chain links TRBV18 with TRBJ2-5; 8 nucleotides line up with TRBD2. The germline V gene encodes CDR1 KGHSH and CDR2 LQKENI. V lost 1 base, J lost 2 bases, and 9 bases stayed unmatched. This CDR3 is 17 amino acids long. The CDR3 DNA sequence: TGTGCCAGCTCACCACTGAGCGGGAGCGGTGTACAAGAGACCCAGTACTTC. Translation: CASSPLSGSGVQETQYF.

This chain joins TRBV4-3 and TRBJ1-3; D unclear. The germline gives CDR1 LGHNA, CDR2 YSLEER. The germline V and J ends were trimmed by 0 bases and 0 bases, with 9 bases remaining between them. The CDR3 consists of 16 residues. CDR3 DNA: TGCGCCAGCAGCCAAGATAGTGCGAGCTCTGGAAACACCATATATTTT. Protein: CASSQDSASSGNTIYF.

This chain uses TRBV5-4 with TRBJ2-7, with 9 positions matching TRBD1. The ends lost 4 bases at V and 3 bases at J; junction bases unmatched: 5. In germline, CDR1 is SGHNT, CDR2 YYREEE (reference sequence). CDR3 length: 14 amino acids. CDR3 bases: TGTGCCAGCAGCACCGGGACAGGGAACTACGAGCAGTACTTC. This encodes CASSTGTGNYEQYF. The entire variable domain, with the rest obtained from reference TRBV5-4 and TRBJ2-7, is as follows: ETGVTQSPTHLIKTRGQQVTLRCSSQSGHNTVSWYQQALGQGPQFIFQYYREEENGRGNFPPRFSGLQFPNYSSELNVNALELDDSALYLCASSTGTGNYEQYFGPGTRLTVT.

The chain employs TRBV2 and TRBJ1-2; unclear D gene. With 7 bases removed from V and 7 bases from J, the gap between germline ends came to 22 bases. The CDR3 runs 15 residues. The V gene's germline CDR1 is SNHLY and CDR2 FYNNEI. The CDR3 DNA follows: TGTGCCAGCACCCCAATGGGCAGATTGATGGGTGGCTACACCTTC. Its protein is CASTPMGRLMGGYTF.

The V call is TRBV5-4, the J call TRBJ2-2, with 8 bases identical to TRBD2. With 0 bases clipped from V and 0 bases from J, the junction kept 1 base outside the gene matches. Per the germline V gene, CDR1 is SGHNT and CDR2 is YYREEE (reference sequence). The CDR3 runs 16 residues. CDR3 protein: CASSLGGLANTGELFF. CDR3 coding DNA: TGTGCCAGCAGCTTGGGGGGACTAGCGAACACCGGGGAGCTGTTTTTT.